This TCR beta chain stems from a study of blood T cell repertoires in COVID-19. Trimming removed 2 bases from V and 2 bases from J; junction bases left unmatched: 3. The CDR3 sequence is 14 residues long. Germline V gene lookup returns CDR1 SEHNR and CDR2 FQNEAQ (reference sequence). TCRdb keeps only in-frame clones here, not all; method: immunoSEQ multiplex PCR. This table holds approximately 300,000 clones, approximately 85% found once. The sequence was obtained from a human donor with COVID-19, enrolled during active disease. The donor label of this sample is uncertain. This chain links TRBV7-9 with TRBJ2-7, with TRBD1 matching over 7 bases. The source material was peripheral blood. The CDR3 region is CASSLRQGPYEQYF. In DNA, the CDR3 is TGTGCCAGCAGCTTACGACAGGGACCCTACGAGCAGTACTTC.